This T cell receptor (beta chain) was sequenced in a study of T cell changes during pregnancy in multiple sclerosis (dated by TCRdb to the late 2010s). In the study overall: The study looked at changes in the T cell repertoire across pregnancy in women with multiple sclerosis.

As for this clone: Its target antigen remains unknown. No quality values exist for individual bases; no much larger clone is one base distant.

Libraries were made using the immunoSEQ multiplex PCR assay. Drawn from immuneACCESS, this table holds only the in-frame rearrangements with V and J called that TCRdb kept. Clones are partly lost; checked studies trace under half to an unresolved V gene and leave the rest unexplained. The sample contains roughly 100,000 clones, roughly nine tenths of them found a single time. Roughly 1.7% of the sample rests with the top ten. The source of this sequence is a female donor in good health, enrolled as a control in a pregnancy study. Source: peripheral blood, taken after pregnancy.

The CDR3 here reads CASTEGARGSSPLHF. The DNA sequence is given as TGTGCCAGCACAGAGGGGGCGAGGGGAAGCTCACCCCTCCACTTT. The chain uses TRBV7-9 and TRBJ1-6; 7 junctional bases match TRBD1. Inclusive of the bounding cysteine and phenylalanine, the CDR3 is 15 residues long. Left in the record is the CDR3 DNA by itself, 45 bases read in frame from the first base. The germline V gene (reference sequence) supplies CDR1 SEHNR and CDR2 FQNEAQ. At the junction V is shortened by 7 bases and J by 10 bases; bases outside the gene matches: 13.